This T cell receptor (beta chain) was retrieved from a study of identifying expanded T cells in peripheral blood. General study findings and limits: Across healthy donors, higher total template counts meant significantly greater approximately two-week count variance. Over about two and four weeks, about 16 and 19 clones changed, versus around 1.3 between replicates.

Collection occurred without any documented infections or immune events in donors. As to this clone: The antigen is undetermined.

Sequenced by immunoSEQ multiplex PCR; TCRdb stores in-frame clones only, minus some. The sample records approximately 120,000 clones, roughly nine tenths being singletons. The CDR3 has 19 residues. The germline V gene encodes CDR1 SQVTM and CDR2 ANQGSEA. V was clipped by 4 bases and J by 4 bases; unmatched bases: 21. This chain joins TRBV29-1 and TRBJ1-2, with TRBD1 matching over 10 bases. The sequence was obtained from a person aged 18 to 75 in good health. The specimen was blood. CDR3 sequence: CSVGAGYGGQGHKGYGYTF. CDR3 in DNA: TGCAGCGTTGGAGCGGGATACGGGGGACAGGGGCATAAGGGCTATGGCTACACCTTC.